This T cell receptor (beta chain) was observed in a study of post-analysis software for immune sequencing data. Across the whole study: Some patients lacked subtype; others had relapsing-remitting, secondary progressive or progressive-relapsing disease. Study results and limitations: In patients, about 5 TRBV segments were more frequent than in controls, with TRBV5-6, TRBV5-1 and TRBV20-1 among them. Diversity measured as normalized Chao1 was significantly lower in multiple sclerosis patients than in controls. F measure clustering grouped samples strongly by preparation batch.

TCR beta libraries were prepared from cDNA with unique molecular identifiers. Input of roughly 0.9 to 11 million T cells yielded around 460,000 cDNA molecules. MiXCR, run by TCRdb on the PCR reads, gives a single entry per CDR3 protein. The repertoire holds about 820,000 distinct CDR3 sequences, with about 50% as singletons. The V end was cut by 4 bases, the J end by 1 base, with 7 bases between. Germline V gene sequence: CDR1 ENHRY, CDR2 SYGVKD. The CDR3 totals 13 residues. Of note for this clonotype: What it binds is unknown.

The source is a girl aged 5-17 years with multiple sclerosis. Sequencing was done on a sample of blood. The rearrangement uses TRBV10-3 and TRBJ2-5; no definite D call. The CDR3: CAISVGSQETQYF. Written as DNA, the CDR3 is TGTGCCATCAGTGTTGGCAGCCAAGAGACCCAGTACTTC.